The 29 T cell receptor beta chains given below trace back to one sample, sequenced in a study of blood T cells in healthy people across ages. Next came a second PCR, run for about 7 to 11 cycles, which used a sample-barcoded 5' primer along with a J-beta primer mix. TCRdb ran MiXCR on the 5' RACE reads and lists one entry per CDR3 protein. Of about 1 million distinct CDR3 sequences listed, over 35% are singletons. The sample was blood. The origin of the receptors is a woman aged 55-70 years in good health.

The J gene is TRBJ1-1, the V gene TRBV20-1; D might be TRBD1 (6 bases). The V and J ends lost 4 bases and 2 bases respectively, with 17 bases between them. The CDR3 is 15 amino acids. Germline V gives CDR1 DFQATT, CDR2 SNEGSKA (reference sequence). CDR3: CSANRGGGTNTEAFF. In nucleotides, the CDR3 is TGCAGTGCTAATAGGGGGGGAGGGACAAACACTGAAGCTTTCTTT.

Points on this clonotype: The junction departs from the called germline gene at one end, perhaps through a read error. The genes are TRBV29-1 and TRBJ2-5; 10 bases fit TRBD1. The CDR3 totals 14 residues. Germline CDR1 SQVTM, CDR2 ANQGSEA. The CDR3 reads CSVEGQGYQEAQYF. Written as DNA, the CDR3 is TGCAGCGTTGAGGGACAGGGGTACCAAGAGGCCCAGTACTTC.

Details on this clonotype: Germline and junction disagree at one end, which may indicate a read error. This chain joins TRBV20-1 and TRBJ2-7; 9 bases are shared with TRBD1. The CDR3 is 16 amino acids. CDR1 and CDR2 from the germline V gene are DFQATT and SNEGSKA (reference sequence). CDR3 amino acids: CSATGRDRDKLRERYF. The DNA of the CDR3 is TGCAGTGCTACGGGGAGGGACAGGGATAAGCTGAGGGAGCGGTACTTC.

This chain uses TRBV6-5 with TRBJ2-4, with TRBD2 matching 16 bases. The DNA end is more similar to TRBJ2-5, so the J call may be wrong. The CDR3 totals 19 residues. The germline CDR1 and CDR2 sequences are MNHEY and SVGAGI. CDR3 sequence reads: CASSYDGTSGRAVSETQYF. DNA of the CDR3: TGTGCCAGCAGTTACGACGGGACTAGCGGGAGGGCGGTCTCAGAGACCCAGTACTTC.

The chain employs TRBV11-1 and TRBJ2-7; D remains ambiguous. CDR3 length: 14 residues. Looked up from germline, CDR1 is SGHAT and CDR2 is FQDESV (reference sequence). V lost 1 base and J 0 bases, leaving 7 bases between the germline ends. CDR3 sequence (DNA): TGTGCCAGCAGCTTAGAAACCAACTCCTACGAGCAGTACTTC. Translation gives CASSLETNSYEQYF.

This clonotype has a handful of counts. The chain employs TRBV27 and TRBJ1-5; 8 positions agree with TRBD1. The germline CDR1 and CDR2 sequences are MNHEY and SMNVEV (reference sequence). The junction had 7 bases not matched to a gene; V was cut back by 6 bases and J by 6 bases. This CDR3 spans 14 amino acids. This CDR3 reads CASRTRQGTQPQHF. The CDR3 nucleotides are TGTGCCAGCAGAACCCGACAGGGGACTCAGCCCCAGCATTTT.

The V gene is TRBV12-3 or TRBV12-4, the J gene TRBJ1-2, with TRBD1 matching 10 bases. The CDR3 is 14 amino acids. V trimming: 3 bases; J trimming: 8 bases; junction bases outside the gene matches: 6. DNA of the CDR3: TGTGCCAGCAGTTTGGGGACAGGGGCGCAGGGCTACACCTTC. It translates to CASSLGTGAQGYTF.

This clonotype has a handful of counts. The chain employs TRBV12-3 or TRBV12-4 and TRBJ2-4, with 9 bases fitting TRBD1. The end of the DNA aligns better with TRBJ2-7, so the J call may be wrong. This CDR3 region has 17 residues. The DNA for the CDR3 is TGTGCCAGCAGCCAAAACCCACAGGGGGCAGGGGCCTACGAGCAGTACTTC. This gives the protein CASSQNPQGAGAYEQYF.

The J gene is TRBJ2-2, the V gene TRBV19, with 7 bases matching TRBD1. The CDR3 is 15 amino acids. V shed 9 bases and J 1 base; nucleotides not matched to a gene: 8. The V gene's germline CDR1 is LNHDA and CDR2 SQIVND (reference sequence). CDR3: CASRTGQMNTGELFF. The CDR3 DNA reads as TGTGCCAGCCGTACGGGACAGATGAACACCGGGGAGCTGTTTTTT.

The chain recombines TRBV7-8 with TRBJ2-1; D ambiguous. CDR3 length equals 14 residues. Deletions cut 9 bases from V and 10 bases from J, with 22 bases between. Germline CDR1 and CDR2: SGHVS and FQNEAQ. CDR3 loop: CASSIEVSGGEQFF. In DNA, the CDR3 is TGTGCCAGTAGCATAGAAGTCTCTGGTGGGGAGCAGTTCTTC.

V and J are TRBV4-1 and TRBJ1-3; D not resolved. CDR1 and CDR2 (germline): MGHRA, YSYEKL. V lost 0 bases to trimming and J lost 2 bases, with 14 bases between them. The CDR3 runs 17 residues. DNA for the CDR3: TGCGCCAGCAGCCAAGAGGTCCCCACCTCCACTGGAAACACCATATATTTT. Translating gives CASSQEVPTSTGNTIYF.

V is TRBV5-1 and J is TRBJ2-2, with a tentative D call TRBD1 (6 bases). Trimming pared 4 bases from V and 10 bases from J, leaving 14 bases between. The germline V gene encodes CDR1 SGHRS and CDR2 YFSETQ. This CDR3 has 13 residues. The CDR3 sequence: CASSNGQIEELFF. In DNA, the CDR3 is TGCGCCAGCAGCAATGGACAGATCGAGGAGCTGTTTTTT.

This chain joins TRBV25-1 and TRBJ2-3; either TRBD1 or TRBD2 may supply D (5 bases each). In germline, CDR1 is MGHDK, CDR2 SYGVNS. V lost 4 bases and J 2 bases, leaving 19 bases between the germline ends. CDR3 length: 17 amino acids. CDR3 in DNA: TGTGCCAGCAGTGGAAATCGGGGACCAGCCTACACAGATACGCAGTATTTT. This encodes CASSGNRGPAYTDTQYF.

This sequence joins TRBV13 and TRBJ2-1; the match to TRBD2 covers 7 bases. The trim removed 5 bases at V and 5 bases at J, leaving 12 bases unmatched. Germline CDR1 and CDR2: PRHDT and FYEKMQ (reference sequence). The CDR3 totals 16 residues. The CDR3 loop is CASSPSGRGVDNEQFF. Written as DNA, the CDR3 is TGTGCCAGCAGCCCGTCGGGTCGGGGGGTGGACAATGAGCAGTTCTTC. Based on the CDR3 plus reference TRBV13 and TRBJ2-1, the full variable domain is AAGVIQSPRHLIKEKRETATLKCYPIPRHDTVYWYQQGPGQDPQFLISFYEKMQSDKGSIPDRFSAQQFSDYHSELNMSSLELGDSALYFCASSPSGRGVDNEQFFGPGTRLTVL.

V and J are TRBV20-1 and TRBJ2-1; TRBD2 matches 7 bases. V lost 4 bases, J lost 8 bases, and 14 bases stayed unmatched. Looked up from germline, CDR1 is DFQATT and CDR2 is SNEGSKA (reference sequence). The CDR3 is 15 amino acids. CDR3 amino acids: CSANLPLGLVDEQFF. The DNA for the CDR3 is TGCAGTGCTAACCTCCCCCTTGGACTAGTTGATGAGCAGTTCTTC.

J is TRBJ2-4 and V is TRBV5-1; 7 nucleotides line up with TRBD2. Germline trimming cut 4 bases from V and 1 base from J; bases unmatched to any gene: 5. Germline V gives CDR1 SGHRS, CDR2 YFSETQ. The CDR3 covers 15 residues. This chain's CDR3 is CASSLAEGAKNIQYF. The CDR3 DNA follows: TGCGCCAGCAGCCTAGCGGAGGGGGCCAAAAACATTCAGTACTTC.

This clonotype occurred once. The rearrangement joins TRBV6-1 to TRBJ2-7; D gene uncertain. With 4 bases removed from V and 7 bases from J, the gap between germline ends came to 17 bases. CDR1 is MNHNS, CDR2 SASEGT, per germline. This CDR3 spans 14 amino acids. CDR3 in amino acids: CASSGFSRFEEQYF. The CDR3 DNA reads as TGTGCCAGCAGTGGATTTTCGCGGTTTGAAGAGCAGTACTTC.

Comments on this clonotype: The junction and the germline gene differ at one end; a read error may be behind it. In DNA, the CDR3 is TGTGCCAGCAGCCTAGGACTCCAGGGGAATGGCTACACCTTC. Translating gives CASSLGLQGNGYTF. The chain employs TRBV13 and TRBJ1-2; perhaps TRBD1 as D (6 bases). Germline CDR1 reads PRHDT; CDR2 reads FYEKMQ (reference sequence). This CDR3 spans 14 amino acids.

This CDR3 is CASSPNGLAGGSSYNEQFF. In DNA, the CDR3 is TGTGCCAGCAGCCCTAACGGACTAGCGGGAGGTAGCTCCTACAATGAGCAGTTCTTC. V is TRBV3-1 and J is TRBJ2-1; 14 bases align to TRBD2. Germline lookup yields CDR1 LGHDT and CDR2 YNNKEL (reference sequence). The V gene end was trimmed by 4 bases and the J gene end by 0 bases; junction bases not matched to a gene: 8. The CDR3 is made up of 19 amino acids.

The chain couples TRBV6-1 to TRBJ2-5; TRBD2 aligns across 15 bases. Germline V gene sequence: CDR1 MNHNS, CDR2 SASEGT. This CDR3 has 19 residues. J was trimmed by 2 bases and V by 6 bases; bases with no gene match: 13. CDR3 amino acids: CASRQPPGTSGRWQETQYF. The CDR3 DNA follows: TGTGCCAGCAGGCAGCCTCCCGGGACTAGCGGGAGGTGGCAAGAGACCCAGTACTTC.

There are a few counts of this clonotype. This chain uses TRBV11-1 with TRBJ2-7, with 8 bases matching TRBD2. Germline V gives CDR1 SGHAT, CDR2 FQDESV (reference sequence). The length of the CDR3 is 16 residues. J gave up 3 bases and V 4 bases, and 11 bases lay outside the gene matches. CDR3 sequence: CASSSTQAGEDYEQYF. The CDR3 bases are TGTGCCAGCAGCTCAACCCAAGCGGGAGAGGACTACGAGCAGTACTTC. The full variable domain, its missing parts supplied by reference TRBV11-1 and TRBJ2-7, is EAEVAQSPRYKITEKSQAVAFWCDPISGHATLYWYRQILGQGPELLVQFQDESVVDDSQLPKDRFSAERLKGVDSTLKIQPAELGDSAMYLCASSSTQAGEDYEQYFGPGTRLTVT.

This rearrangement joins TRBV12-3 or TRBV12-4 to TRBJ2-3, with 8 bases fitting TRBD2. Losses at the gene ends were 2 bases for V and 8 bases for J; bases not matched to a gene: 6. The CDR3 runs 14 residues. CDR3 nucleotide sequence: TGTGCCAGCAGTTTAATCGGGAGGGCCGCTACGCAGTATTTT. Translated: CASSLIGRAATQYF.

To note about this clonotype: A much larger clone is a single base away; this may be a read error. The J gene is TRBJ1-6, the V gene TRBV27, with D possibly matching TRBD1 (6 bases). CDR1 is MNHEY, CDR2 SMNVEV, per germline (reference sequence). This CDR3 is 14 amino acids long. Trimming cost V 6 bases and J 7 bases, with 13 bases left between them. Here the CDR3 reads CASRFTGRNSPLHF. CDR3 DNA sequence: TGTGCCAGCAGGTTTACAGGGAGAAATTCACCCCTCCACTTT.

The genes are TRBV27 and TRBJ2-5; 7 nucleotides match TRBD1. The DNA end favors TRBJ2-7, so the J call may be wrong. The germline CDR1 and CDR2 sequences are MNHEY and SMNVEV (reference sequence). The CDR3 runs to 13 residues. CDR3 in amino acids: CASAWDSLYEQYF. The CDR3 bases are TGTGCCAGCGCCTGGGACAGCCTCTACGAGCAGTACTTC.

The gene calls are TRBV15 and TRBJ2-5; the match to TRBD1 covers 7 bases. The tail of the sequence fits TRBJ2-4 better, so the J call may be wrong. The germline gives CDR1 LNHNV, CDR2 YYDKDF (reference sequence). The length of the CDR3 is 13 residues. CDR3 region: CATKGGLENIQYF. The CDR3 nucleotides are TGTGCCACCAAAGGGGGCCTCGAAAACATTCAGTACTTC.

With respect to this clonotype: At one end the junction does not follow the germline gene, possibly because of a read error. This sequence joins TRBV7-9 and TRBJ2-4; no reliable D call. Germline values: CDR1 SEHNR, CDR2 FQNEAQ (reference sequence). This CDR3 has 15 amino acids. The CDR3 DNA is TGTGCCAGCAGCTTAGCTTCGGGCCGCGTCTACGAGCAGCACTTC. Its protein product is CASSLASGRVYEQHF.

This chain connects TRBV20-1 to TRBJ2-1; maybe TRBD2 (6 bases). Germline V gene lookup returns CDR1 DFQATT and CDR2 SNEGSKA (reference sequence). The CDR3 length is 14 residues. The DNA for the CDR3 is TGCAGCCATTTCGGGGGAGGATCCTACAATGAGCAGTTCTTC. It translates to CSHFGGGSYNEQFF.

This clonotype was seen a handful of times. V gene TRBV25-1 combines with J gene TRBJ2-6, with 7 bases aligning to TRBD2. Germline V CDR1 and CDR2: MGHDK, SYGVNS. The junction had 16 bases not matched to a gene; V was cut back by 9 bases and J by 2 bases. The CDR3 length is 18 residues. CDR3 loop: CASLRIWRELTGANVLTF. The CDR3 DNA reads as TGTGCCAGTCTGAGGATTTGGCGGGAGCTGACTGGGGCCAACGTCCTGACTTTC.

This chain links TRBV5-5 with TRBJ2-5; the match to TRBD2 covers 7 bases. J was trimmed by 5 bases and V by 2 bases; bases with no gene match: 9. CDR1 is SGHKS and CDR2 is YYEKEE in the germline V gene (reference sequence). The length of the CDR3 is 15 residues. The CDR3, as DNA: TGTGCCAGCAGCTTCAGCTGGACTAGTTCGGAGACCCAGTACTTC. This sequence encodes CASSFSWTSSETQYF.